The present entry profiles one T cell receptor beta chain with its context. The data belong to a study of blood T cell repertoires in COVID-19. Data came from immunoSEQ multiplex PCR; TCRdb stores just in-frame clones and leaves some out. The repertoire holds over 200,000 clones, 75% to 90% seen once, with roughly 0.7% in the top ten. The V and J ends lost 1 base and 2 bases respectively, with 12 bases between them. The germline V gene encodes CDR1 MDHEN and CDR2 SYDVKM. This CDR3 region has 15 residues. The sample consisted of peripheral blood. This chain joins TRBV28 and TRBJ2-7, with a possible D match to TRBD1 (6 bases). The source of this sequence is a man aged 35 to 55 with acute or convalescent COVID-19. The CDR3 DNA sequence: TGTGCCAGCAGTTTATACTCACAGGGCCCCTACGAGCAGTACTTC. Translating gives CASSLYSQGPYEQYF.